The 5 T cell receptor beta chains below all came from one sample that was sequenced in a study of T cell changes during pregnancy in multiple sclerosis. This table comes from immunoSEQ multiplex PCR, and its TCRdb copy is limited to in-frame clones, with some not included. The profile covers about 50,000 clones, with roughly 94% appearing a single time and about 5.5% taken by the ten largest. This material consisted of CD8+ T cells from peripheral blood mononuclear cells, taken before pregnancy. These receptors were obtained from a female donor with multiple sclerosis, enrolled in a pregnancy study.

The V gene is TRBV19, the J gene TRBJ2-1, with TRBD2 identical over 10 bases. V lost 3 bases to trimming and J lost 7 bases; unmatched junction nucleotides: 3. The V gene's germline CDR1 is LNHDA and CDR2 SQIVND (reference sequence). This CDR3 contains 14 residues. CDR3 loop: CASSMASGSNEQFF. Here the CDR3 DNA reads TGTGCCAGTAGTATGGCTAGCGGGAGTAATGAGCAGTTCTTC.

This rearrangement joins TRBV5-3 to TRBJ2-3; 9 bases match TRBD2. TRBV5-3 counts as an open reading frame of uncertain function. The CDR3 has 16 residues. Trimming at V came to 0 bases and at J to 2 bases, leaving 4 bases not matched to a gene. The CDR3 coding sequence is TGTGCCAGAAGCTTGGAGGAGCGGGGGGCCACAGATACGCAGTATTTT. Protein product: CARSLEERGATDTQYF.

V gene TRBV19 combines with J gene TRBJ1-5; no clear D gene. Germline CDR1 LNHDA, CDR2 SQIVND (reference sequence). CDR3 size: 13 residues. The V gene lost 3 bases and the J gene lost 4 bases, with 7 bases spanning the gap. The CDR3, as DNA: TGTGCCAGTAGTATTGCGGCGAATCAGCCCCAGCATTTT. It codes for CASSIAANQPQHF. Filled out from reference TRBV19 and TRBJ1-5, the complete variable domain reads DGGITQSPKYLFRKEGQNVTLSCEQNLNHDAMYWYRQDPGQGLRLIYYSQIVNDFQKGDIAEGYSVSREKKESFPLTVTSAQKNPTAFYLCASSIAANQPQHFGDGTRLSIL.

J is TRBJ1-3 and V is TRBV5-1; D may be TRBD1 (5 bases). V lost 6 bases to trimming and J lost 8 bases, with 24 bases between them. CDR1 SGHRS and CDR2 YFSETQ come from the germline V gene. This CDR3 region has 16 residues. Here the CDR3 DNA reads TGCGCCAGCAACGACGGTGCGCAGGGTAGACGGGACACCATATATTTT. Its protein is CASNDGAQGRRDTIYF.

The V gene is TRBV28, the J gene TRBJ1-1, with 7 bases aligning to TRBD1. Germline V gene data show CDR1 as MDHEN and CDR2 as SYDVKM. Trimming took 7 bases from V and 0 from J; bases not matched to a gene: 8. The CDR3 is made up of 15 amino acids. The CDR3: CASTISGGMNTEAFF. The CDR3 region has the DNA TGTGCCAGCACCATTTCAGGGGGGATGAACACTGAAGCTTTCTTT.